This T cell receptor beta chain was documented in a study of tumor-infiltrating T cells and Merkel cell polyomavirus (dated 2017 in TCRdb). In terms of the full investigation: In Merkel cell carcinoma patients, the study examined CD8+ T cells specific for the Merkel cell polyomavirus KLL epitope. Varying disease stages were represented at patient presentation, and patients were followed for a median of approximately three years (range roughly 1.1 to 6.0 years). Patients received varied, non-standardized therapies including chemotherapy, radiation and immunotherapies. TRB sequencing covered KLL-tetramer-sorted cells from blood or tumor-infiltrating lymphocytes in 14 samples, plus 12 matched whole-tumor samples. The majority of whole-tumor samples consisted of roughly 27-micron curls cut from formalin-fixed, paraffin-embedded tissue blocks. Across the study, one tumor sample was obtained as a frozen nodal tumor digest and one as a flash-frozen core biopsy of a metastasis.

The protocol used for the library was the immunoSEQ multiplex PCR assay. Adaptive Biotechnologies (Seattle, WA) carried out genomic DNA extraction, TRB sequencing and normalization. From the authors' description of their analysis: Clonality was calculated as one minus the Shannon entropy of productive TRB sequences, normalized by log2 of unique productive sequences. KLL-specific clonotypes in tumors were found by matching TCRbeta CDR3 amino acid sequences to the sequences from the tetramer-sorted sample of each patient. The clones in this table, taken by TCRdb from immuneACCESS, are in-frame only. Not every clone is retained; where verified, under half of the shortfall comes from an unresolved V gene, and the cause of the rest is unknown. That table furnishes V, J and clone size, whereas the DNA furnished D and trimming. Recorded for this sample are roughly 3,000 clones; almost 85% of them occurred a single time. The ten biggest clones cover more than 7.5% of the sample.

By immunohistochemistry, the tumors of all patients showed robust positive staining for Merkel cell polyomavirus Large T antigen. The study included twelve Merkel cell carcinoma patients whose blood and/or cultured TIL contained robust KLL-tetramer+ populations exceeding 0.04% of CD8+ T cells. Every patient was Caucasian, and patient ages had a median of 65 years and ranged from about 45 to 77 years. For this clone: Its antigen is unknown. One base away there is no much larger clone; base qualities are not given.

The CDR3 contains 13 residues, cysteine and phenylalanine counted. Only the CDR3 DNA stays, 39 bases, in frame from base 1. Cut back by 1 base and 6 bases, the V and J ends lie 9 bases apart. From the germline V gene (reference sequence), CDR1 is LNHDA and CDR2 is SQIVND. What the research found in general, with its limitations: Only a single viral epitope was studied, so T cells against other Merkel cell polyomavirus epitopes were not captured. More unique KLL-specific clonotypes in tumors (roughly 5-110 vs 0-3) was associated with a significant MCC-specific survival advantage (P = 0.0051). Significantly improved MCC-specific survival was associated with a higher fraction of KLL-specific T cells within tumors (about 1.9-18% versus roughly 0-0.14%). KLL-specific TRB repertoires were diverse and mostly private, with just one public clonotype, shared by two patients, among 400 or so unique sequences. One limitation of the study is the small sample size (n of about 12 patients).

The receptor's source is a man aged 45 to 65 with Merkel cell carcinoma. The specimen was tumor tissue. The chain is assembled from TRBV19 and TRBJ1-2, with no confident D gene call. The base sequence is TGTGCCAGTAGTATAGCCAGTCACCATGGCTACACCTTC. This gives the protein CASSIASHHGYTF.